Below, 23 T cell receptor beta chains from the same sample are listed, as sequenced in a study of cytomegalovirus exposure and HLA in healthy donors. The PCR made use of 60 Vbeta and 13 Jbeta primers. Assay: immunoSEQ multiplex PCR; the TCRdb copy retains only in-frame clones and omits some. The sample holds about 160,000 clones; 81% are singletons and the top ten take less than 15%. The sequenced material came from PBMCs. These TCRs come from a woman aged 45-65 years in good health and CMV-seronegative.

This clone appeared once. The CDR3: CASVPVGGELFF. Here the CDR3 DNA reads TGTGCCAGTGTGCCCGTCGGCGGGGAGCTGTTTTTT. This chain links TRBV18 with TRBJ2-2, with unresolved D. Germline V gene lookup returns CDR1 KGHSH and CDR2 LQKENI. Trimming removed 9 bases at V and 7 bases at J, with 12 bases between. This CDR3 is 12 amino acids long. Full variable domain (outside the CDR3, taken from reference TRBV18 and TRBJ2-2): NAGVMQNPRHLVRRRGQEARLRCSPMKGHSHVYWYRQLPEEGLKFMVYLQKENIIDESGMPKERFSAEFPKEGPSILRIQQVVRGDSAAYFCASVPVGGELFFGEGSRLTVL.

The V and J genes are TRBV30 and TRBJ2-1; weak D call: TRBD2 (6 bases). The V gene's germline CDR1 is GTSNPN and CDR2 SVGIG (reference sequence). Between the trimmed V and J ends, which lost 4 bases and 0 bases, there was a span of 7 bases. This CDR3 has 13 amino acids. The CDR3 DNA is TGTGCCTGGATGCGGGGCTCCTACAATGAGCAGTTCTTC. It translates to CAWMRGSYNEQFF.

The V call is TRBV25-1, the J call TRBJ1-1; 7 positions agree with TRBD1. The CDR3 covers 13 residues. Per germline, CDR1 MGHDK and CDR2 SYGVNS. V lost 3 bases and J lost 6; bases outside the gene matches: 4. The CDR3 bases are TGTGCCAGCAGTGAGGGGGACAGCCCTGAAGCTTTCTTT. This encodes CASSEGDSPEAFF.

The gene calls are TRBV6-1 and TRBJ1-6; the D is unclear. The CDR3 has 13 residues. Germline V gene sequence: CDR1 MNHNS, CDR2 SASEGT. Trimming stripped 7 bases from V and 8 bases from J, with 12 bases between. For the CDR3, the DNA is TGTGCCAGCACCGGTACAGCCTATTCACCCCTCCACTTT. Translating gives CASTGTAYSPLHF.

This sequence joins TRBV7-2 and TRBJ2-1, with TRBD2 as a possible D gene (6 bases). This CDR3 has 18 amino acids. Trimming took 3 bases from V and 1 from J, leaving 19 bases between them. CDR1 and CDR2 from the germline V gene are SGHTA and FQGNSA. CDR3 DNA: TGTGCCAGCAGCTTTAGTGGACTACCACTAGGGTCCTACAATGAGCAGTTCTTC. Its translation: CASSFSGLPLGSYNEQFF.

This chain joins TRBV4-1 and TRBJ1-2; D possibly corresponds to TRBD1 (6 bases). Germline CDR1 reads MGHRA; CDR2 reads YSYEKL. The CDR3 totals 14 residues. Trimming removed 4 bases from V and 6 bases from J, with 15 bases in between. CDR3 loop: CASSPEVDRNGYTF. The CDR3 DNA follows: TGCGCCAGCAGCCCAGAGGTGGACAGAAATGGCTACACCTTC.

J is TRBJ2-7 and V is TRBV5-1; 10 bases fit TRBD1. The CDR3 sequence is 15 residues long. Germline loops: CDR1 SGHRS, CDR2 YFSETQ. V lost 4 bases and J lost 6; bases outside the gene matches: 10. CDR3 DNA sequence: TGCGCCAGCAGCGACCACCGGGACAGGGGTTCCGAGCAGTACTTC. Its protein product is CASSDHRDRGSEQYF.

This chain connects TRBV7-6 to TRBJ2-2, with 11 bases aligning to TRBD1. CDR3 size: 18 residues. After removal of 3 bases from V and 5 bases from J, the junction contained 11 bases not matched to a gene. Per the germline V gene, CDR1 is SGHVS and CDR2 is FNYEAQ. CDR3 bases: TGTGCCAGCAGCTTGGGACAGGGGGTTTTCTCGACGACCGGGGAGCTGTTTTTT. Translating it yields CASSLGQGVFSTTGELFF.

Comments on this clone: Different DNA sequences within this sample yield the same CDR3. The rearrangement uses TRBV5-4 and TRBJ1-3; D perhaps matches TRBD1 (6 bases). V shed 4 bases and J shed 3 bases, with 14 bases lying between them. Germline V CDR1 and CDR2: SGHNT, YYREEE (reference sequence). The CDR3 spans 15 residues. The CDR3 coding sequence is TGTGCCAGCAGCCTAGGGGGGGCTGGTGGAAACACCATATATTTT. This encodes CASSLGGAGGNTIYF. Filled out from reference TRBV5-4 and TRBJ1-3, the complete variable domain reads ETGVTQSPTHLIKTRGQQVTLRCSSQSGHNTVSWYQQALGQGPQFIFQYYREEENGRGNFPPRFSGLQFPNYSSELNVNALELDDSALYLCASSLGGAGGNTIYFGEGSWLTVV.

This clone has a single count. This chain connects TRBV5-4 to TRBJ2-1; 7 bases fit TRBD1. V lost 6 bases, J lost 4 bases, and 4 bases stayed unmatched. Looked up from germline, CDR1 is SGHNT and CDR2 is YYREEE (reference sequence). The CDR3 spans 13 residues. The DNA for the CDR3 is TGTGCCAGCACCACGGACAGGTACAATGAGCAGTTCTTC. Its translation is CASTTDRYNEQFF.

This chain joins TRBV7-3 and TRBJ2-3; 8 nucleotides match TRBD2. Per germline, CDR1 SGHTA and CDR2 FQGTGA. Germline trimming cut 0 bases from V and 5 bases from J; bases unmatched to any gene: 7. The CDR3 loop spans 16 amino acids. The CDR3 nucleotides are TGTGCCAGCAGCTTAACTGGGCGGGGGGCAGGAGATACGCAGTATTTT. Translation gives CASSLTGRGAGDTQYF.

The CDR3 sequence is CASSLGTGGAYEQYF. In DNA form, the CDR3 reads TGTGCCAGCAGCCTTGGGACAGGGGGGGCCTACGAGCAGTACTTC. The rearrangement uses TRBV25-1 and TRBJ2-7; 11 nucleotides match TRBD1. CDR1 is MGHDK and CDR2 is SYGVNS in the germline V gene. With 6 bases clipped from V and 2 bases from J, the junction kept 6 bases outside the gene matches. The CDR3 is made up of 15 amino acids.

The rearrangement joins TRBV27 to TRBJ2-7; 8 nucleotides line up with TRBD1. V was clipped by 4 bases and J by 9 bases; unmatched bases: 5. This CDR3 has 12 residues. Germline values: CDR1 MNHEY, CDR2 SMNVEV (reference sequence). CDR3 protein: CASSSDRGRQYF. DNA for the CDR3: TGTGCCAGCAGTTCAGACAGGGGTCGGCAGTACTTC.

The CDR3 nucleotides are TGTGCCAGCAGCGCTTACGGGACAAGTATCGATGAGCAGTTCTTC. It yields the protein CASSAYGTSIDEQFF. The chain has TRBV9 and TRBJ2-1; TRBD1 might be the D (6 bases). CDR3 length: 15 residues. Germline V lookup: CDR1 SGDLS, CDR2 YYNGEE. Trimming stripped 3 bases from V and 8 bases from J, with 18 bases between.

V is TRBV5-1 and J is TRBJ2-3, with TRBD1 identical over 9 bases. Per the germline V gene, CDR1 is SGHRS and CDR2 is YFSETQ. This CDR3 has 14 residues. Trimming took 0 bases from V and 6 from J; bases not matched to a gene: 2. This chain's CDR3 is CASSLGQGVDTQYF. The CDR3 region has the DNA TGCGCCAGCAGCTTGGGACAGGGGGTCGATACGCAGTATTTT.

The chain joins TRBV11-2 to TRBJ1-6; 8 bases are a match to TRBD1. The V gene end was trimmed by 5 bases and the J gene end by 5 bases; junction bases not matched to a gene: 8. Germline CDR1 and CDR2: SGHAT and FQNNGV. The CDR3 totals 16 residues. CDR3 sequence reads: CASSLQGASDNSPLHF. CDR3 nucleotide sequence: TGTGCCAGCAGCCTTCAGGGGGCTTCGGATAATTCACCCCTCCACTTT.

V and J are TRBV5-1 and TRBJ2-3, with 9 bases that match TRBD2. The CDR3 is 16 amino acids. Germline lookup yields CDR1 SGHRS and CDR2 YFSETQ. The V and J ends lost 2 bases and 6 bases, in that order; junction bases with no gene match: 10. As DNA, the CDR3 is TGCGCCAGCAGCTTTGATGGGCGGGGGGGCCTTGATACGCAGTATTTT. Its protein is CASSFDGRGGLDTQYF.

This clone was detected only once. V is TRBV6-4 and J is TRBJ1-6, with D unresolved. Germline V gene sequence: CDR1 MRHNA, CDR2 SNTAGT. The ends were cut back, 0 bases at V and 12 bases at J, with 6 bases in the middle. The length of the CDR3 is 12 residues. The CDR3 loop is CASSDSRGPLHF. CDR3 in DNA: TGTGCCAGCAGTGACTCGCGCGGACCCCTCCACTTT.

V gene TRBV7-2 combines with J gene TRBJ2-2, with 7 bases lining up with TRBD2. CDR1 and CDR2 from the germline V gene are SGHTA and FQGNSA. After removal of 3 bases from V and 4 bases from J, the junction contained 14 bases not matched to a gene. CDR3 length: 18 residues. The CDR3 bases are TGTGCCAGCAGCTTCCCTGGGAGGGCCCCTTCATCCACCGGGGAGCTGTTTTTT. Its translation is CASSFPGRAPSSTGELFF. The full variable domain, with the rest looked up from reference TRBV7-2 and TRBJ2-2, is GAGVSQSPSNKVTEKGKDVELRCDPISGHTALYWYRQSLGQGLEFLIYFQGNSAPDKSGLPSDRFSAERTGGSVSTLTIQRTQQEDSAVYLCASSFPGRAPSSTGELFFGEGSRLTVL.

This clone was picked up one time. The chain combines TRBV7-6 with TRBJ2-5; D is unclear. Deletions cut 5 bases from V and 5 bases from J, with 15 bases between. In germline, CDR1 is SGHVS, CDR2 FNYEAQ. The CDR3 has 14 amino acids. The CDR3 reads CASSLLALGETQYF. CDR3 nucleotides: TGTGCCAGCAGCCTGCTGGCCCTCGGGGAGACCCAGTACTTC.

V is TRBV5-1 and J is TRBJ2-1; D is unresolved. V was pared by 0 bases and J by 0 bases, with 7 bases between. This CDR3 has 15 amino acids. Germline V gene sequence: CDR1 SGHRS, CDR2 YFSETQ. CDR3 DNA: TGCGCCAGCAGCTTGGTCGGTAGCTCCTACAATGAGCAGTTCTTC. It specifies CASSLVGSSYNEQFF.

The gene calls are TRBV5-1 and TRBJ2-3, with unresolved D. Germline values: CDR1 SGHRS, CDR2 YFSETQ. V was trimmed by 0 bases and J by 2 bases, leaving 13 bases between them. The length of the CDR3 is 16 residues. Here the CDR3 reads CASSLGGVRFTDTQYF. The CDR3 DNA sequence: TGCGCCAGCAGCTTGGGTGGAGTCCGGTTCACAGATACGCAGTATTTT.

The CDR3 DNA reads as TGTGCCAGCAGCGGAACAGGGCAGGGCACAGATACGCAGTATTTT. Its protein is CASSGTGQGTDTQYF. The V gene is TRBV5-4, the J gene TRBJ2-3; possibly TRBD1 for D (6 bases). The CDR3 is 15 residues long. Germline CDR1 is SGHNT and CDR2 is YYREEE (reference sequence). The V end was cut by 4 bases, the J end by 1 base, with 13 bases between. The whole variable domain, remainder taken from reference TRBV5-4 and TRBJ2-3, is ETGVTQSPTHLIKTRGQQVTLRCSSQSGHNTVSWYQQALGQGPQFIFQYYREEENGRGNFPPRFSGLQFPNYSSELNVNALELDDSALYLCASSGTGQGTDTQYFGPGTRLTVL.